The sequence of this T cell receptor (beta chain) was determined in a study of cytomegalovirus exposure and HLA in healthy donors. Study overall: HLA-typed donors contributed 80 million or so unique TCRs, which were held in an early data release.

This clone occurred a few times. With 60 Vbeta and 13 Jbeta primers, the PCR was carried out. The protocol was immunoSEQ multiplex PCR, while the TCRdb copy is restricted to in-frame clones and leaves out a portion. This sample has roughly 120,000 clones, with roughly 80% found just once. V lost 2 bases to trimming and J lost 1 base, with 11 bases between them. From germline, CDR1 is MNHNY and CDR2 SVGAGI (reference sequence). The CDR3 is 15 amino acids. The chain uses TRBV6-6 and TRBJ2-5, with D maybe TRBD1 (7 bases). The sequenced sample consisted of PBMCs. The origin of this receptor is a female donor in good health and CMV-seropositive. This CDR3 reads CASSYRRGAQETQYF. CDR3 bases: TGTGCCAGCAGTTACCGCAGGGGGGCCCAAGAGACCCAGTACTTC.